These 21 T cell receptor beta chains were all obtained from the same sample, sequenced in a study of blood T cell repertoires in COVID-19. Sequenced by immunoSEQ multiplex PCR; TCRdb stores in-frame clones only, minus some. The sample records some 45,000 clones, 92% being singletons. What was sequenced was peripheral blood. The receptor set was obtained from a man aged 50-60 years with active COVID-19.

This clone was detected only once. In DNA, the CDR3 is TGTGCCAGCAGTTTCAACTTGGGCTACACCTTC. Translating gives CASSFNLGYTF. The gene calls are TRBV28 and TRBJ1-2; D call uncertain. The ends were cut back, 3 bases at V and 8 bases at J, with 7 bases in the middle. The germline CDR1 and CDR2 sequences are MDHEN and SYDVKM. CDR3 size: 11 residues.

V gene TRBV6-6 combines with J gene TRBJ2-1; 7 nucleotides agree with TRBD2. This CDR3 is built from 12 residues. The germline CDR1 and CDR2 sequences are MNHNY and SVGAGI (reference sequence). V trimming: 7 bases; J trimming: 6 bases; junction bases outside the gene matches: 3. The CDR3 is CASTTSANEQFF. For the CDR3, the DNA is TGTGCCAGCACCACTAGCGCCAATGAGCAGTTCTTC.

The chain couples TRBV7-9 to TRBJ2-5; 9 positions match TRBD1. After removal of 5 bases from V and 5 bases from J, the junction contained 6 bases not matched to a gene. This CDR3 spans 14 amino acids. Per the germline V gene, CDR1 is SEHNR and CDR2 is FQNEAQ (reference sequence). CDR3 residues: CASSRTGDRETQYF. CDR3 sequence (DNA): TGTGCCAGCAGCCGGACAGGGGATAGGGAGACCCAGTACTTC.

This clone was found a few times. The chain employs TRBV10-1 and TRBJ2-1, with 9 bases lining up with TRBD2. Germline V gene sequence: CDR1 WNHNN, CDR2 SYGVQD (reference sequence). Trimming removed 10 bases from V and 4 bases from J; junction bases left unmatched: 8. The CDR3 runs to 14 residues. The CDR3 spells CAIPERGVYNEQFF. For the CDR3, the DNA is TGCGCCATCCCAGAGCGGGGGGTTTACAATGAGCAGTTCTTC.

This rearrangement joins TRBV6-6 to TRBJ1-1, with a possible D match to TRBD1 (5 bases). In germline, CDR1 is MNHNY, CDR2 SVGAGI (reference sequence). The CDR3 extends over 16 amino acids. V shed 10 bases and J shed 10 bases, with 31 bases lying between them. In DNA, the CDR3 is TGTGCCACTCGACGCGGGGGGATGGCATCTGCTTACGGAGCTTTCTTT. Translating gives CATRRGGMASAYGAFF.

The V call is TRBV27, the J call TRBJ2-5; the D is unclear. V was cut by 6 bases and J by 4 bases, with 9 bases left in between. This CDR3 is built from 12 residues. Germline V lookup: CDR1 MNHEY, CDR2 SMNVEV (reference sequence). DNA for the CDR3: TGTGCCAGCAGCCGGTACGGAGAGACCCAGTACTTC. Protein: CASSRYGETQYF.

This clone was seen just once. The rearrangement uses TRBV7-8 and TRBJ2-3; 7 nucleotides line up with TRBD1. This CDR3 is 17 amino acids long. V dropped 1 base and J dropped 0; count of bases not matched to a gene: 7. Germline CDR1 is SGHVS and CDR2 is FQNEAQ. CDR3 region: CASSLVRGPFSTDTQYF. The CDR3 DNA sequence: TGTGCCAGCAGCTTAGTTAGGGGGCCTTTTAGCACAGATACGCAGTATTTT. Full variable domain (missing parts from reference TRBV7-8 and TRBJ2-3): GAGVSQSPRYKVAKRGQDVALRCDPISGHVSLFWYQQALGQGPEFLTYFQNEAQLDKSGLPSDRFFAERPEGSVSTLKIQRTQQEDSAVYLCASSLVRGPFSTDTQYFGPGTRLTVL.

This chain connects TRBV6-4 to TRBJ2-1, with D perhaps matching TRBD2 (5 bases). Trimming took off 2 bases at V and 0 bases at J, with 11 bases between the two ends. The CDR3 consists of 16 residues. Germline loops: CDR1 MRHNA, CDR2 SNTAGT. The CDR3 loop is CASSDGSKSSYNEQFF. CDR3 DNA: TGTGCCAGCAGTGACGGGAGCAAGTCCTCCTACAATGAGCAGTTCTTC.

The chain recombines TRBV27 with TRBJ2-3; 7 bases are shared with TRBD2. The CDR3 is 18 residues long. J was trimmed by 0 bases and V by 3 bases; bases with no gene match: 12. CDR1 MNHEY and CDR2 SMNVEV come from the germline V gene (reference sequence). This CDR3 is CASSLTSGNWGSTDTQYF. The CDR3 nucleotides read TGTGCCAGCAGTTTGACCAGCGGGAACTGGGGTAGCACAGATACGCAGTATTTT.

The rearrangement uses TRBV7-9 and TRBJ2-2, with 14 bases lining up with TRBD2. CDR1 and CDR2 from the germline V gene are SEHNR and FQNEAQ (reference sequence). Losses at the gene ends were 8 bases for V and 6 bases for J; bases not matched to a gene: 5. This CDR3 has 15 amino acids. Written as DNA, the CDR3 is TGTGCCAGCCGGAGGGGACTAGCGGGAGCCGGGGAGCTGTTTTTT. It specifies CASRRGLAGAGELFF.

The chain joins TRBV28 to TRBJ2-7; 8 positions agree with TRBD1. CDR1 MDHEN and CDR2 SYDVKM come from the germline V gene. The CDR3 is 15 amino acids. V dropped 6 bases and J dropped 9; count of bases not matched to a gene: 16. Here the CDR3 reads CASSPGTGQLRGQYF. DNA of the CDR3: TGTGCCAGCAGCCCAGGGACAGGACAACTACGAGGGCAGTACTTC.

CDR3 residues: CASSSSGRAGDTQYF. Here the CDR3 DNA reads TGTGCCAGCAGTTCGAGCGGGAGGGCTGGAGATACGCAGTATTTT. The chain joins TRBV6-5 to TRBJ2-3, with 10 bases lining up with TRBD2. The V gene end was trimmed by 4 bases and the J gene end by 5 bases; junction bases not matched to a gene: 6. The CDR3 consists of 15 residues. The germline gives CDR1 MNHEY, CDR2 SVGAGI.

The chain recombines TRBV5-1 with TRBJ1-2; TRBD1 matches 7 bases. Trimming cost V 2 bases and J 2 bases; bases outside gene matches: 6. The CDR3 is 15 amino acids. Germline V gene data show CDR1 as SGHRS and CDR2 as YFSETQ. The CDR3 reads CASSLADRTNYGYTF. Written as DNA, the CDR3 is TGCGCCAGCAGCTTAGCGGACAGGACGAACTATGGCTACACCTTC. Variable domain in full (rest from reference TRBV5-1 and TRBJ1-2): KAGVTQTPRYLIKTRGQQVTLSCSPISGHRSVSWYQQTPGQGLQFLFEYFSETQRNKGNFPGRFSGRQFSNSRSEMNVSTLELGDSALYLCASSLADRTNYGYTFGSGTRLTVV.

The gene calls are TRBV3-1 (or the pseudogene TRBV3-2) and TRBJ2-1; TRBD2 agrees at 8 bases. Germline V gene sequence: CDR1 LGHDT, CDR2 YNNKEL (reference sequence). The CDR3 length is 15 residues. J gave up 3 bases and V 3 bases, and 4 bases lay outside the gene matches. The CDR3 here is CASSHTGGGYNEQFF. In DNA, the CDR3 is TGTGCCAGCAGCCATACGGGGGGGGGCTACAATGAGCAGTTCTTC.

This clone appeared a few times. The V and J genes are TRBV5-1 and TRBJ1-3; a possible D gene is TRBD1 (5 bases). In germline, CDR1 is SGHRS, CDR2 YFSETQ. The CDR3 sequence is 14 residues long. Trimming stripped 4 bases from V and 2 bases from J, with 10 bases between. CDR3 residues: CASSQDRAGNTIYF. In nucleotides, the CDR3 is TGCGCCAGCAGCCAAGACAGAGCTGGAAACACCATATATTTT.

The chain recombines TRBV5-8 with TRBJ2-5, with D hard to call. V was shortened by 0 bases and J by 7 bases, with 10 bases between the two germline ends. The CDR3 loop spans 13 amino acids. The germline CDR1 and CDR2 sequences are SGHTS and YDEGEE. The DNA for the CDR3 is TGTGCCAGCAGCTTGGGGCTTTCGGGGACCCAGTACTTC. Its protein is CASSLGLSGTQYF.

The chain links TRBV6-6 to TRBJ2-1; TRBD2 aligns across 9 bases. This CDR3 region has 15 residues. The germline V gene has CDR1 MNHNY and CDR2 SVGAGI (reference sequence). V lost 6 bases, J lost 5 bases, and 8 bases stayed unmatched. The CDR3, as DNA: TGTGCCAGCAGGCTAAGCGGGAGGCTGAACAATGAGCAGTTCTTC. This gives the protein CASRLSGRLNNEQFF.

The V and J genes are TRBV30 and TRBJ2-5, with D possibly being TRBD2 (6 bases). The CDR3 covers 12 residues. Trimming cost V 4 bases and J 7 bases, with 13 bases left between them. In germline, CDR1 is GTSNPN, CDR2 SVGIG (reference sequence). The CDR3 spells CAWNPLGGTQYF. CDR3 nucleotides: TGTGCCTGGAACCCACTGGGGGGGACCCAGTACTTC.

The rearrangement uses TRBV6-1 and TRBJ2-1; TRBD1 matches 7 bases. Germline V gives CDR1 MNHNS, CDR2 SASEGT. There are 16 residues in the CDR3. V was pared by 1 base and J by 9 bases, with 12 bases of the junction left unmatched. CDR3 sequence: CASSEGSRGRGPEQFF. In nucleotides, the CDR3 is TGTGCCAGCAGTGAAGGGAGTAGGGGGCGTGGGCCTGAGCAGTTCTTC.

This chain links TRBV7-9 with TRBJ2-2, with D possibly TRBD1 on 6 matching bases. Trimming took 3 bases from V and 6 from J, leaving 17 bases between them. Germline assignment: CDR1 SEHNR and CDR2 FQNEAQ (reference sequence). This CDR3 spans 16 amino acids. CDR3 sequence (DNA): TGTGCCAGCAGCTTTGCCCGGACAGCCGGGGCCGGGGAGCTGTTTTTT. Encoded protein: CASSFARTAGAGELFF.

This clone showed up just a few times. The chain couples TRBV10-1 to TRBJ2-7; D is possibly TRBD1 (6 bases). The CDR3 contains 14 residues. Germline CDR1 is WNHNN and CDR2 is SYGVQD (reference sequence). V was trimmed by 3 bases and J by 2 bases, leaving 11 bases between them. CDR3 DNA sequence: TGCGCCAGCAGTGAAGCAGGGGACACCTACGAGCAGTACTTC. It yields the protein CASSEAGDTYEQYF.